This T cell receptor beta chain was sequenced in a study of blood T cell repertoires in COVID-19. As for the study in general: COVID-19 samples, acute and convalescent, were from the United States, Italy and Spain. T cells, B-cell-depleted T cells, or PBMCs supplied cDNA or gDNA.

Produced via immunoSEQ multiplex PCR; TCRdb's table is partial and in-frame only. Of around 150,000 clones listed, almost 85% are singletons. V was pared by 5 bases and J by 3 bases, with 4 bases of the junction left unmatched. The CDR3 is made up of 15 amino acids. The V gene's germline CDR1 is SGHTA and CDR2 FQGNSA. In terms of age and location, participants ranged from roughly 18 to 90 years and lived in about 25 US areas. Clinical histories supplied by participants themselves formed the basis of cohort assignment. Sequences were obtained from PBMCs or T cells enriched from blood (not recorded which). This TCR was recovered from a woman in her fifties or sixties with acute COVID-19. The rearrangement links TRBV7-2 to TRBJ2-6, with TRBD1 matching 7 bases. The CDR3 DNA sequence: TGTGCCAGCAGCCAACAGGGGAGTGGGGCCAACGTCCTGACTTTC. It is translated as CASSQQGSGANVLTF.